One sample yielded the 20 T cell receptor beta chains listed below, sequenced in a study of early T cells in non-severe SARS-CoV-2 infection. From the 5' RACE reads, TCRdb called clonotypes with MiXCR, one entry per CDR3 protein. The sample lists about 64,000 distinct CDR3 sequences; approximately 12% were seen once. Sequenced material: whole blood, taken at baseline. The source is an adult who was a healthcare worker with PCR-confirmed SARS-CoV-2 infection or an uninfected control (not recorded which).

This clonotype appeared many times. The V call is TRBV20-1, the J call TRBJ2-2; TRBD1 aligns across 7 bases. The CDR3 sequence is 14 residues long. The J segment lost 6 bases and the V segment lost 4 bases, leaving 8 bases of the junction unmatched. Germline values: CDR1 DFQATT, CDR2 SNEGSKA (reference sequence). CDR3 loop: CSAKRQGAAGELFF. DNA of the CDR3: TGCAGTGCTAAGAGACAGGGCGCGGCCGGGGAGCTGTTTTTT.

There are a few counts of this clonotype. This sequence joins TRBV27 and TRBJ2-7; D is possibly TRBD2 (6 bases). The CDR3 totals 11 residues. Germline V gene sequence: CDR1 MNHEY, CDR2 SMNVEV (reference sequence). The V and J ends lost 4 bases and 7 bases respectively, with 8 bases between them. The CDR3 region has the DNA TGTGCCAGCAGTTCCCGGGGGGAGCAGTACTTC. Its protein product is CASSSRGEQYF.

This clonotype showed up just a few times. V is TRBV24-1 and J is TRBJ2-2; TRBD2 aligns across 7 bases. Germline V CDR1 and CDR2: KGHDR, SFDVKD. The CDR3 covers 15 residues. J lost 5 bases, V lost 3 bases, and 5 bases had no gene match. This CDR3 is CATSDRAGRTGELFF. The CDR3 DNA reads TGTGCCACCAGTGATCGAGCGGGAAGGACCGGGGAGCTGTTTTTT.

This sequence joins TRBV5-4 and TRBJ2-5, with 7 bases lining up with TRBD1. The junction had 10 bases not matched to a gene; V was cut back by 7 bases and J by 1 base. The CDR3 contains 15 residues. CDR1 is SGHNT and CDR2 is YYREEE in the germline V gene (reference sequence). The CDR3 spells CASGKPGQFQETQYF. The CDR3 DNA is TGTGCCAGCGGAAAACCGGGACAGTTCCAAGAGACCCAGTACTTC. The entire variable domain, with the rest obtained from reference TRBV5-4 and TRBJ2-5, is as follows: ETGVTQSPTHLIKTRGQQVTLRCSSQSGHNTVSWYQQALGQGPQFIFQYYREEENGRGNFPPRFSGLQFPNYSSELNVNALELDDSALYLCASGKPGQFQETQYFGPGTRLLVL.

This clonotype turned up a few times. The V call is TRBV27, the J call TRBJ1-5; D gene ambiguous. V gave up 5 bases and J gave up 2 bases, with 13 bases separating them. Germline CDR1 reads MNHEY; CDR2 reads SMNVEV (reference sequence). The CDR3 spans 15 residues. The CDR3 DNA reads TGTGCCAGCAGTATGGGTGGATTTGGCAATCAGCCCCAGCATTTT. It yields the protein CASSMGGFGNQPQHF.

This clonotype was seen more than once but under ten times. The chain has TRBV19 and TRBJ1-2; D is ambiguous. The V end lost 4 bases, the J end lost 2 bases, and 5 bases lay between the germline ends. Germline CDR1 and CDR2: LNHDA and SQIVND (reference sequence). This CDR3 comprises 12 residues. CDR3 region: CASSRTNYGYTF. The CDR3 DNA is TGTGCCAGTAGTAGAACAAACTATGGCTACACCTTC.

There are many counts of this clonotype. At one end, the junction sequence differs from germline, possibly due to a read error. The chain recombines TRBV13 with TRBJ2-7, with D perhaps matching TRBD1 (6 bases). In germline, CDR1 is PRHDT, CDR2 FYEKMQ (reference sequence). The CDR3 is 14 amino acids. The CDR3 loop reads CASSIGQRGDEQYF. CDR3 bases: TGTGCCAGCAGCATAGGACAGAGAGGCGACGAGCAGTACTTC.

The chain employs TRBV7-7 and TRBJ2-1; tentatively, D is TRBD1 (5 bases). CDR3 length equals 13 residues. Germline loops: CDR1 SSHAT, CDR2 FNYEAQ (reference sequence). Trimming pared 4 bases from V and 5 bases from J, leaving 9 bases between. CDR3 DNA: TGTGCCAGCAGCTCCGACAGAAACAATGAGCAGTTCTTC. Encoded protein: CASSSDRNNEQFF.

A few counts support this clonotype. This chain links TRBV27 with TRBJ2-5; 7 bases line up with TRBD1. The V gene's germline CDR1 is MNHEY and CDR2 SMNVEV (reference sequence). The V segment lost 0 bases and the J segment 5 bases; nucleotides outside the gene matches: 0. The CDR3 has 13 amino acids. CDR3 amino acids: CASSLSRGETQYF. The CDR3 nucleotides read TGTGCCAGCAGTTTATCCAGGGGGGAGACCCAGTACTTC.

This clonotype appeared a few times. This chain links TRBV30 with TRBJ1-4; D gene ambiguous. Trimming shortened V by 0 bases and J by 2 bases, and 4 bases separated the two germline ends. The CDR3 totals 13 residues. Per germline, CDR1 GTSNPN and CDR2 SVGIG (reference sequence). This chain's CDR3 is CAWSVYTNEKLFF. CDR3 DNA: TGTGCCTGGAGTGTGTACACTAATGAAAAACTGTTTTTT. Together with reference TRBV30 and TRBJ1-4, the CDR3 gives the full variable domain: SQTIHQWPATLVQPVGSPLSLECTVEGTSNPNLYWYRQAAGRGLQLLFYSVGIGQISSEVPQNLSASRPQDRQFILSSKKLLLSDSGFYLCAWSVYTNEKLFFGSGTQLSVL.

This clonotype was observed many times. The CDR3 bases are TGTGCCAGCAGTTTCGGCCGATCTGGGGCCAACGTCCTGACTTTC. It specifies CASSFGRSGANVLTF. V gene TRBV28 combines with J gene TRBJ2-6, with D unresolved. The CDR3 runs 15 residues. CDR1 and CDR2 (germline): MDHEN, SYDVKM. V was trimmed by 3 bases and J by 1 base, leaving 7 bases between them.

This clonotype was picked up a small number of times. This chain's CDR3 is CSAKDRISYEQYF. Here the CDR3 DNA reads TGCAGTGCGAAGGACAGGATATCCTACGAGCAGTACTTC. The chain couples TRBV20-1 to TRBJ2-7; 7 bases are a match to TRBD1. Losses at the gene ends were 6 bases for V and 1 base for J; bases not matched to a gene: 6. Germline CDR1 and CDR2: DFQATT and SNEGSKA (reference sequence). This CDR3 comprises 13 residues.

This clonotype was counted a few times. V is TRBV20-1 and J is TRBJ2-5, with TRBD1 identical over 8 bases. Trimming at V came to 6 bases and at J to 5 bases, leaving 8 bases not matched to a gene. Germline CDR1 reads DFQATT; CDR2 reads SNEGSKA (reference sequence). The CDR3 is 13 amino acids. The CDR3 bases are TGCAGTGCCGGACAGGGAGTGCGGGAGACCCAGTACTTC. It is translated as CSAGQGVRETQYF.

This clonotype was observed a few times. The chain is built from TRBV5-4 and TRBJ2-5; 12 nucleotides align to TRBD2. This CDR3 is built from 15 residues. V was clipped by 0 bases and J by 5 bases; unmatched bases: 2. Germline CDR1 SGHNT, CDR2 YYREEE (reference sequence). The CDR3 coding sequence is TGTGCCAGCAGCTTGGGACTAGCGGGAGTGGAGACCCAGTACTTC. It encodes CASSLGLAGVETQYF.

V is TRBV6-5 and J is TRBJ1-5; the D gene is possibly TRBD1 (5 bases). The germline V gene encodes CDR1 MNHEY and CDR2 SVGAGI. This CDR3 has 15 residues. Trimming cost V 2 bases and J 5 bases, with 13 bases left between them. The CDR3 nucleotides are TGTGCCAGCAGTTACGACGGGGCCCCTCATCAGCCCCAGCATTTT. This gives the protein CASSYDGAPHQPQHF.

This clonotype was found a few times. The V and J genes are TRBV12-3 or TRBV12-4 and TRBJ2-2; D gene uncertain. The length of the CDR3 is 13 residues. The germline V and J ends were trimmed by 5 bases and 8 bases, with 12 bases remaining between them. The CDR3: CASSARIQGELFF. CDR3 nucleotides: TGTGCCAGCAGTGCCAGGATCCAAGGGGAGCTGTTTTTT.

The chain combines TRBV10-3 with TRBJ1-1, with 7 bases fitting TRBD1. Germline CDR1 ENHRY, CDR2 SYGVKD. The V gene end was trimmed by 6 bases and the J gene end by 3 bases; junction bases not matched to a gene: 10. This CDR3 has 15 residues. As DNA, the CDR3 is TGTGCCATCAGGAGTGGACAGGAGTGGGACACTGAAGCTTTCTTT. Its translation is CAIRSGQEWDTEAFF.

This clonotype was counted only a few times. CDR3 nucleotide sequence: TGTGCCTGGAGTAAGTTCCTCAATGAGCAGTTCTTC. It is translated as CAWSKFLNEQFF. The chain uses TRBV30 and TRBJ2-1; D remains ambiguous. Germline CDR1 and CDR2: GTSNPN and SVGIG (reference sequence). The CDR3 has 12 amino acids. V lost 2 bases, J lost 6 bases, and 8 bases lay in between.

This clonotype has a handful of counts. The V and J genes are TRBV18 and TRBJ1-3; possibly TRBD1 for D (5 bases). In germline, CDR1 is KGHSH, CDR2 LQKENI. Between the trimmed V and J ends, which lost 0 bases and 2 bases, there was a span of 11 bases. The length of the CDR3 is 16 residues. The CDR3 loop is CASSPPAGSPGNTIYF. The CDR3 coding sequence is TGTGCCAGCTCACCACCGGCAGGGAGCCCTGGAAACACCATATATTTT.

This clonotype has more than one count but fewer than ten. The CDR3 here is CSVGTYRPSGANVLTF. The DNA for the CDR3 is TGCAGCGTCGGGACGTATCGCCCCTCTGGGGCCAACGTCCTGACTTTC. V and J are TRBV29-1 and TRBJ2-6; D is possibly TRBD1 or TRBD2 (5 bases each). V shed 6 bases and J shed 0 bases, with 15 bases lying between them. The CDR3 loop spans 16 amino acids. Per germline, CDR1 SQVTM and CDR2 ANQGSEA.